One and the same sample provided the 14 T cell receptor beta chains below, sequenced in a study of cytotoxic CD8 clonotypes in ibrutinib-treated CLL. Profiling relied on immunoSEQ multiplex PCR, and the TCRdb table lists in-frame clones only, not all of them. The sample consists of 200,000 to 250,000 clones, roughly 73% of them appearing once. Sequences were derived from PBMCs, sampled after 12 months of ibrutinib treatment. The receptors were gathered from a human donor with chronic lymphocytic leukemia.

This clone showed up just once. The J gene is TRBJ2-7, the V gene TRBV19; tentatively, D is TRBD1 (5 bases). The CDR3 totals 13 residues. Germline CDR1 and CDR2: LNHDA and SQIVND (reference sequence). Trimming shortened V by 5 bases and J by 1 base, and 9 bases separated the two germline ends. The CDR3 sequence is CASSWGGSYEQYF. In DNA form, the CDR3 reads TGTGCCAGTAGTTGGGGCGGTTCCTACGAGCAGTACTTC.

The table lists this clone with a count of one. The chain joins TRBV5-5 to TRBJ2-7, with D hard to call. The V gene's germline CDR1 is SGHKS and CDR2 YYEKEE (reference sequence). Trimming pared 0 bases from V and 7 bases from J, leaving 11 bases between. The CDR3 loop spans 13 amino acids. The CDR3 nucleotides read TGTGCCAGCAGCTTGGTATCCGGTTGGGAGCAGTACTTC. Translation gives CASSLVSGWEQYF.

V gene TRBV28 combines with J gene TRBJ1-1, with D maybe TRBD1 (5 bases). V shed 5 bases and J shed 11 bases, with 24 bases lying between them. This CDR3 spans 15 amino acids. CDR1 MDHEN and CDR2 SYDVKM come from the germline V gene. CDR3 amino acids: CASSRHGQPSGGAFF. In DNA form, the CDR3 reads TGTGCCAGCAGTCGTCACGGACAACCCTCCGGAGGGGCTTTCTTT.

The CDR3 DNA reads TGTGCCAGCAGTGAATGGGGACAGGGGTTCCAAGAGACCCAGTACTTC. Amino acid sequence: CASSEWGQGFQETQYF. The chain uses TRBV6-1 and TRBJ2-5; 10 bases are shared with TRBD1. J gave up 1 base and V 2 bases, and 4 bases lay outside the gene matches. Per germline, CDR1 MNHNS and CDR2 SASEGT. The CDR3 sequence is 16 residues long.

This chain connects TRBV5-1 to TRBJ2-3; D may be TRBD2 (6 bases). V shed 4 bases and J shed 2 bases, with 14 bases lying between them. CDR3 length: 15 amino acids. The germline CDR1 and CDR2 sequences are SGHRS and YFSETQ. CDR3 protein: CASSPQGLTTDTQYF. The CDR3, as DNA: TGCGCCAGCAGCCCCCAGGGACTGACCACAGATACGCAGTATTTT.

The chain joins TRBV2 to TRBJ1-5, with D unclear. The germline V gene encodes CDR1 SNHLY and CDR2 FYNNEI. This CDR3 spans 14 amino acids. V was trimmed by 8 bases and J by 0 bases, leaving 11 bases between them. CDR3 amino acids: CASGTYNSNQPQHF. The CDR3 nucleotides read TGTGCCAGCGGAACCTACAATAGCAATCAGCCCCAGCATTTT.

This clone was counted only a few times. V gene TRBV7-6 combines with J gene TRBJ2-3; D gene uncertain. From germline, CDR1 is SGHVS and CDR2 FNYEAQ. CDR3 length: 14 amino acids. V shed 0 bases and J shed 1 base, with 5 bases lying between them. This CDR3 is CASSLALGTDTQYF. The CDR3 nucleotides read TGTGCCAGCAGCTTAGCGCTTGGCACAGATACGCAGTATTTT. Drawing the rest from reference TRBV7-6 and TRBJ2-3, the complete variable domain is GAGVSQSPRYKVTKRGQDVALRCDPISGHVSLYWYRQALGQGPEFLTYFNYEAQQDKSGLPNDRFSAERPEGSISTLTIQRTEQRDSAMYRCASSLALGTDTQYFGPGTRLTVL.

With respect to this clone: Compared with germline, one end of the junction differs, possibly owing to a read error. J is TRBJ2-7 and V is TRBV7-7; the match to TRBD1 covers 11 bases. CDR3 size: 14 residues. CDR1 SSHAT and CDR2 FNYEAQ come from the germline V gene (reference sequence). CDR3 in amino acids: CASSLGQGAGEQYF. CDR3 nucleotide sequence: TGTGCTAGCAGCTTAGGACAGGGGGCGGGCGAGCAGTACTTC. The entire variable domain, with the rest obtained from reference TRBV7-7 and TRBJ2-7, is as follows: GAGVSQSPRYKVTKRGQDVTLRCDPISSHATLYWYQQALGQGPEFLTYFNYEAQPDKSGLPSDRFSAERPEGSISTLTIQRTEQRDSAMYRCASSLGQGAGEQYFGPGTRLTVT.

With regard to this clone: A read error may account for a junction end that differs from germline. CDR3 DNA sequence: TGTGCTAGCAGCCCTTTGACTCCCTCCTACGAGCAGTACTTC. Protein product: CASSPLTPSYEQYF. The rearrangement links TRBV7-7 to TRBJ2-7; the D is unclear. Germline lookup yields CDR1 SSHAT and CDR2 FNYEAQ (reference sequence). The CDR3 extends over 14 amino acids. The full variable domain, in which reference TRBV7-7 and TRBJ2-7 provide the parts outside the CDR3, is GAGVSQSPRYKVTKRGQDVTLRCDPISSHATLYWYQQALGQGPEFLTYFNYEAQPDKSGLPSDRFSAERPEGSISTLTIQRTEQRDSAMYRCASSPLTPSYEQYFGPGTRLTVT.

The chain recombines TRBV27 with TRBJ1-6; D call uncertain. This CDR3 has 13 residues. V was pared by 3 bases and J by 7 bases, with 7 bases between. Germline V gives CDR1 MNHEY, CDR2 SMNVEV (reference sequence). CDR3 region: CASSFQENSPLHF. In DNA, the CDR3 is TGTGCCAGCAGTTTTCAGGAAAATTCACCCCTCCACTTT.

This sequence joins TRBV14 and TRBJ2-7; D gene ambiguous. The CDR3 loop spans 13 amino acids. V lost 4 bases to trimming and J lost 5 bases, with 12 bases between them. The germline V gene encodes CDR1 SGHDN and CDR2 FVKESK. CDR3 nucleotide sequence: TGTGCCAGCAGCCTGGGGTCCAGCCACGAGCAGTACTTC. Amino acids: CASSLGSSHEQYF.

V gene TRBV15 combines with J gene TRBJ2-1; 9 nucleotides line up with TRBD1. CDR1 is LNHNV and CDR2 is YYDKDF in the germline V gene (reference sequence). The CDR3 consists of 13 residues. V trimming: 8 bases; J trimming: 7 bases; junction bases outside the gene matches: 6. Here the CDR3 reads CATRGTGYNEQFF. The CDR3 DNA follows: TGTGCCACCCGAGGGACAGGGTATAATGAGCAGTTCTTC.

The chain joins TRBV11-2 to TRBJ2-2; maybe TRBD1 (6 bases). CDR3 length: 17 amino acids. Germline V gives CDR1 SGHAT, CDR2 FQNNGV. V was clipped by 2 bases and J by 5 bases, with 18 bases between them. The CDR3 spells CASSLKPDSPGTGELFF. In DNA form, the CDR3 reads TGTGCCAGCAGCTTAAAACCGGACAGTCCGGGGACCGGGGAGCTGTTTTTT.

The CDR3 coding sequence is TGTGCCAGCAGCTTGACTACGGGCCGGAAGGGTTATGGCTACACCTTC. Protein product: CASSLTTGRKGYGYTF. The chain employs TRBV7-9 and TRBJ1-2; unclear D gene. V lost 3 bases, J lost 5 bases, and 19 bases lay in between. The CDR3 spans 16 residues. Germline V CDR1 and CDR2: SEHNR, FQNEAQ (reference sequence).